This TCR beta chain emerged from a study of cytomegalovirus exposure and HLA in healthy donors. Broader study findings: In a later analysis, TCR association rates varied by HLA locus: DRB1 most, HLA-C fewest.

The PCR employed 60 Vbeta primers together with 13 Jbeta primers. Clones were sequenced by immunoSEQ multiplex PCR, and TCRdb holds only the in-frame ones, with some missing. The sample yields roughly 190,000 clones, approximately 59% seen once. This clone was found a few times. The target antigen is unknown. The sequence was obtained from a man between 35 and 55 years old in good health and CMV-seronegative. The sequencing input was PBMCs.

This CDR3 reads CASSFSGGGVNGYTF. The CDR3 region has the DNA TGTGCCAGCAGCTTCTCCGGGGGGGGAGTGAATGGCTACACCTTC. V and J are TRBV7-2 and TRBJ1-2; perhaps TRBD1 as D (5 bases). The CDR3 extends over 15 amino acids. The germline gives CDR1 SGHTA, CDR2 FQGNSA. Trimming removed 3 bases at V and 6 bases at J, with 17 bases between.